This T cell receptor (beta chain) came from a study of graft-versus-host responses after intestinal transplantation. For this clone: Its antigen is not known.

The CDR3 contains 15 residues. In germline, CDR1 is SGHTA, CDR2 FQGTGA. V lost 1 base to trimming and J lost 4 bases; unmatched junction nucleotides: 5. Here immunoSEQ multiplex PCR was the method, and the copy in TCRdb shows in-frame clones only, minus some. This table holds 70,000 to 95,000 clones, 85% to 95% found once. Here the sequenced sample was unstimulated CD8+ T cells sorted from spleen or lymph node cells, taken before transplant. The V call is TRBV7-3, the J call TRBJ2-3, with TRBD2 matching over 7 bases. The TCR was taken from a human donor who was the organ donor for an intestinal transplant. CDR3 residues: CASSLRGRGPDTQYF. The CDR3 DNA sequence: TGTGCCAGCAGCTTAAGGGGGAGGGGCCCAGATACGCAGTATTTT.